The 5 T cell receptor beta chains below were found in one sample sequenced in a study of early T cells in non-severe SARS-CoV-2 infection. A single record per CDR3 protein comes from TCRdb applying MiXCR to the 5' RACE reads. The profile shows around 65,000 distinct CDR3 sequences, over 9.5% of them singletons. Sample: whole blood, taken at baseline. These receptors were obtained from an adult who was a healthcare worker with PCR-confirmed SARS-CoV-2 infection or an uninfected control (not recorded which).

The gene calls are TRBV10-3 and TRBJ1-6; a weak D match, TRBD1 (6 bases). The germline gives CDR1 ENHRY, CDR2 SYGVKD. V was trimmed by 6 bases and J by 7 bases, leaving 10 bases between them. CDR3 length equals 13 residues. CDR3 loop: CAISSDRNSPLHF. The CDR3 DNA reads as TGTGCCATCAGCTCGGACAGAAATTCACCCCTCCACTTT.

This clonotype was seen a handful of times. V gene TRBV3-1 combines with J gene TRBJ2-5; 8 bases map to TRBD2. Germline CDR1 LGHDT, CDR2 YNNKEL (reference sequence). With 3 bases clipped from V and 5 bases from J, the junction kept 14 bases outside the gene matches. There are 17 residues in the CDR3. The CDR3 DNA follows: TGTGCCAGCAGCCATTTCATAGGGGGGACTAGAATGGAGACCCAGTACTTC. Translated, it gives CASSHFIGGTRMETQYF.

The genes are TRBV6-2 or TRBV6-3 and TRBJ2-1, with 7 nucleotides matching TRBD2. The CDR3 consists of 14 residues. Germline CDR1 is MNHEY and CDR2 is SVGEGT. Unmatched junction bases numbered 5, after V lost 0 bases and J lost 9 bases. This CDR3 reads CASSYSKGGSEQFF. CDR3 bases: TGTGCCAGCAGTTACTCCAAGGGAGGGAGTGAGCAGTTCTTC.

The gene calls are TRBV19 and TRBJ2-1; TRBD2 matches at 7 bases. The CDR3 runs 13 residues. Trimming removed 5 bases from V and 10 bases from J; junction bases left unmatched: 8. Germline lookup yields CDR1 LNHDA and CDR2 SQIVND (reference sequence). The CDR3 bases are TGTGCCAGTAGTGAACAGCGGGATACGGAGCAGTTCTTC. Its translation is CASSEQRDTEQFF.

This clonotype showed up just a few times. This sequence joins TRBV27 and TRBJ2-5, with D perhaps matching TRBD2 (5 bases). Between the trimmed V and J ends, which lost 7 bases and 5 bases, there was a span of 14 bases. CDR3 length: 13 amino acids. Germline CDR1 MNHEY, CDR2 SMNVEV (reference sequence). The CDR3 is CASKIVGGETQYF. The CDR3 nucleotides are TGTGCCAGCAAGATAGTCGGCGGGGAGACCCAGTACTTC.